These 28 T cell receptor beta chains were all obtained from the same sample, sequenced in a study of blood T cell repertoires in COVID-19. Using immunoSEQ multiplex PCR, the repertoire was profiled, and TCRdb retains in-frame clones only, with some absent. The sample includes 150,000 to 200,000 clones, approximately 80% of them seen just once. Sequencing was carried out using peripheral blood. Every receptor here comes from a man in his 60s with acute or convalescent COVID-19.

The chain recombines TRBV5-1 with TRBJ1-2, with TRBD1 matching over 9 bases. Germline V lookup: CDR1 SGHRS, CDR2 YFSETQ. V shed 5 bases and J 5 bases; nucleotides not matched to a gene: 7. The CDR3 extends over 14 amino acids. The CDR3, as DNA: TGCGCCAGCAGTGGTTCCGGACAGGGGTATGGCTACACCTTC. Translated, it gives CASSGSGQGYGYTF.

The chain has TRBV4-3 and TRBJ2-2; 12 bases are a match to TRBD2. V was clipped by 0 bases and J by 7 bases; unmatched bases: 3. Germline V gene sequence: CDR1 LGHNA, CDR2 YSLEER. This CDR3 is built from 16 residues. This chain's CDR3 is CASSQDRLAGDGELFF. The CDR3 DNA follows: TGCGCCAGCAGCCAAGACCGACTAGCGGGGGACGGGGAGCTGTTTTTT.

This clone has a single count. This rearrangement joins TRBV5-1 to TRBJ2-3; tentatively, D is TRBD1 (8 bases). The CDR3 consists of 16 residues. Germline lookup yields CDR1 SGHRS and CDR2 YFSETQ. V dropped 4 bases and J dropped 2 bases, with 17 bases sitting between them. The CDR3 nucleotides read TGCGCCAGCAGCCCGACGACAGGGGACTACACAGATACGCAGTATTTT. Its protein is CASSPTTGDYTDTQYF.

V is TRBV25-1 and J is TRBJ2-3, with a tentative D call TRBD2 (5 bases). The length of the CDR3 is 11 residues. Germline V gene data show CDR1 as MGHDK and CDR2 as SYGVNS. The germline V and J ends were trimmed by 7 bases and 6 bases, with 8 bases remaining between them. The CDR3 here is CASTPGDTQYF. The CDR3 DNA reads TGTGCCAGCACGCCGGGGGATACGCAGTATTTT.

This clone occurred a few times. V usage is TRBV29-1 and J usage is TRBJ1-1; D uncertain. Trimming removed 7 bases from V and 1 base from J, with 10 bases in between. Germline loops: CDR1 SQVTM, CDR2 ANQGSEA. This CDR3 spans 12 amino acids. CDR3 protein: CSAEAPNTEAFF. The DNA of the CDR3 is TGCAGCGCCGAGGCCCCGAACACTGAAGCTTTCTTT.

The chain uses TRBV6-5 and TRBJ2-7; TRBD1 agrees at 11 bases. V was pared by 5 bases and J by 5 bases, with 8 bases of the junction left unmatched. The CDR3 contains 15 residues. Germline loops: CDR1 MNHEY, CDR2 SVGAGI. The DNA of the CDR3 is TGTGCCAGCAGTATTAGGACAGGGGGCGTCAACGAGCAGTACTTC. The encoded protein is CASSIRTGGVNEQYF.

The V call is TRBV19, the J call TRBJ2-1, with D perhaps matching TRBD1 (6 bases). The germline V gene has CDR1 LNHDA and CDR2 SQIVND (reference sequence). This CDR3 spans 13 amino acids. V was trimmed by 2 bases and J by 10 bases, leaving 12 bases between them. The CDR3 region is CASSIYTGKEQFF. The CDR3 DNA sequence: TGTGCCAGTAGTATATATACAGGGAAAGAGCAGTTCTTC. Full variable domain (remainder filled in from reference TRBV19 and TRBJ2-1): DGGITQSPKYLFRKEGQNVTLSCEQNLNHDAMYWYRQDPGQGLRLIYYSQIVNDFQKGDIAEGYSVSREKKESFPLTVTSAQKNPTAFYLCASSIYTGKEQFFGPGTRLTVL.

This chain links TRBV5-1 with TRBJ1-2; D is possibly TRBD1 (6 bases). Between the trimmed V and J ends, which lost 4 bases and 6 bases, there was a span of 22 bases. Germline CDR1 and CDR2: SGHRS and YFSETQ. The CDR3 has 16 amino acids. CDR3 loop: CASSTTTTGALDGYTF. The CDR3 region has the DNA TGCGCCAGCAGCACTACCACGACAGGCGCTTTGGATGGCTACACCTTC.

The V and J genes are TRBV4-1 and TRBJ1-1; tentative D call: TRBD1 (6 bases). The CDR3 spans 13 residues. Germline V gene data show CDR1 as MGHRA and CDR2 as YSYEKL. V lost 1 base and J lost 7, with 10 bases in between. Here the CDR3 DNA reads TGCGCCAGCAGCCAAGGGGGACAATTTGAAGCTTTCTTT. Its protein product is CASSQGGQFEAFF.

The chain links TRBV29-1 to TRBJ2-3; 10 bases agree with TRBD1. Germline CDR1 reads SQVTM; CDR2 reads ANQGSEA. The CDR3 runs 13 residues. The ends lost 7 bases at V and 7 bases at J; junction bases unmatched: 8. CDR3 loop: CSAVDRGKYTQYF. CDR3 nucleotides: TGCAGCGCCGTGGACAGGGGGAAGTATACGCAGTATTTT.

The chain is built from TRBV5-1 and TRBJ1-1, with D maybe TRBD1 (5 bases). The CDR3 loop spans 14 amino acids. V lost 4 bases to trimming and J lost 1 base, with 11 bases between them. Germline CDR1 and CDR2: SGHRS and YFSETQ. CDR3 protein: CASSLTGGNTEAFF. Written as DNA, the CDR3 is TGCGCCAGCAGCCTTACCGGGGGGAACACTGAAGCTTTCTTT.

V is TRBV19 and J is TRBJ2-5, with unresolved D. The CDR3 covers 13 residues. Trimming removed 2 bases from V and 2 bases from J, with 6 bases in between. Germline V CDR1 and CDR2: LNHDA, SQIVND (reference sequence). In nucleotides, the CDR3 is TGTGCCAGTAGTATATCCCAGCAAGAGACCCAGTACTTC. The encoded protein is CASSISQQETQYF.

This chain connects TRBV27 to TRBJ2-5, with 8 bases that match TRBD1. The CDR3 has 14 residues. CDR1 MNHEY and CDR2 SMNVEV come from the germline V gene (reference sequence). The V and J ends lost 3 bases and 7 bases, in that order; junction bases with no gene match: 7. This CDR3 reads CASSFGQGAATQYF. The CDR3 DNA follows: TGTGCCAGCAGTTTCGGGCAGGGGGCGGCGACCCAGTACTTC.

J is TRBJ1-4 and V is TRBV6-5; a weak D match, TRBD1 (6 bases). Trimming stripped 6 bases from V and 10 bases from J, with 21 bases between. Germline CDR1 is MNHEY and CDR2 is SVGAGI. This CDR3 spans 15 amino acids. The CDR3 DNA is TGTGCCAGCAGCACCCACAGGGAGGGAGGGGGAAAACTGTTTTTT. Protein product: CASSTHREGGGKLFF.

This clone was counted between two and nine times. V gene TRBV19 combines with J gene TRBJ2-3; D ambiguous. This CDR3 contains 13 residues. V was clipped by 5 bases and J by 0 bases, with 6 bases between them. Looked up from germline, CDR1 is LNHDA and CDR2 is SQIVND (reference sequence). The CDR3, as DNA: TGTGCCAGTAGTCCTACTAGCACAGATACGCAGTATTTT. Protein: CASSPTSTDTQYF.

On this clone itself: This sample also contains other DNA sequences that code for the same CDR3. The chain couples TRBV20-1 to TRBJ1-1; 7 bases are shared with TRBD1. Looked up from germline, CDR1 is DFQATT and CDR2 is SNEGSKA (reference sequence). The CDR3 totals 11 residues. The junction had 2 bases not matched to a gene; V was cut back by 2 bases and J by 8 bases. The CDR3 loop is CSARRQGEAFF. The CDR3 coding sequence is TGCAGTGCTAGACGACAGGGAGAAGCTTTCTTT.

The gene calls are TRBV30 and TRBJ1-2; tentatively, D is TRBD1 (5 bases). The CDR3 has 12 amino acids. Germline lookup yields CDR1 GTSNPN and CDR2 SVGIG (reference sequence). Trimming shortened V by 3 bases and J by 2 bases, and 7 bases separated the two germline ends. CDR3 nucleotides: TGTGCCTGGAGAAGACAGAACTATGGCTACACCTTC. This codes for CAWRRQNYGYTF.

This sequence joins TRBV2 and TRBJ2-3; D perhaps matches TRBD1 (6 bases). Trimming pared 3 bases from V and 6 bases from J, leaving 10 bases between. Germline assignment: CDR1 SNHLY and CDR2 FYNNEI. This CDR3 is 13 amino acids long. The CDR3 DNA reads as TGTGCCAGCAGTGAGGACAGTGGGGATACGCAGTATTTT. Translating gives CASSEDSGDTQYF. The entire variable domain, with the rest obtained from reference TRBV2 and TRBJ2-3, is as follows: EPEVTQTPSHQVTQMGQEVILRCVPISNHLYFYWYRQILGQKVEFLVSFYNNEISEKSEIFDDQFSVERPDGSNFTLKIRSTKLEDSAMYFCASSEDSGDTQYFGPGTRLTVL.

The V call is TRBV12-3 or TRBV12-4, the J call TRBJ2-7, with D possibly TRBD1 on 6 matching bases. This CDR3 contains 12 residues. Trimming removed 7 bases from V and 7 bases from J, with 14 bases in between. This chain's CDR3 is CASTQQGIEQYF. The CDR3 DNA is TGTGCCAGCACCCAACAGGGAATTGAGCAGTACTTC.

The rearrangement uses TRBV3-1 (or the pseudogene TRBV3-2) and TRBJ2-2, with D tentatively TRBD2 (6 bases). Germline V gene lookup returns CDR1 LGHDT and CDR2 YNNKEL (reference sequence). Trimming removed 3 bases at V and 0 bases at J, with 11 bases between. This CDR3 has 16 amino acids. The CDR3 here is CASSQFGGTNTGELFF. The CDR3 DNA is TGTGCCAGCAGCCAGTTCGGAGGGACGAACACCGGGGAGCTGTTTTTT.

V is TRBV9 and J is TRBJ1-2; D is undetermined. CDR1 SGDLS and CDR2 YYNGEE come from the germline V gene. The CDR3 spans 17 residues. The V end was cut by 4 bases, the J end by 0 bases, with 19 bases between. The CDR3 spells CASSHERGRGANYGYTF. Here the CDR3 DNA reads TGTGCCAGCAGCCACGAACGAGGGCGAGGCGCTAACTATGGCTACACCTTC.

The V call is TRBV7-2, the J call TRBJ1-1; no clear D. With 3 bases removed from V and 5 bases from J, the gap between germline ends came to 10 bases. Germline V lookup: CDR1 SGHTA, CDR2 FQGNSA. This CDR3 is 13 amino acids long. CDR3 amino acids: CASSFLRGTEAFF. CDR3 coding DNA: TGTGCCAGCAGCTTTTTGAGAGGAACTGAAGCTTTCTTT.

The rearrangement joins TRBV5-4 to TRBJ1-2, with 10 bases fitting TRBD1. CDR3 length: 17 amino acids. V trimming: 0 bases; J trimming: 8 bases; junction bases outside the gene matches: 13. In germline, CDR1 is SGHNT, CDR2 YYREEE (reference sequence). The DNA of the CDR3 is TGTGCCAGCAGCTTGGAAGGGCGACAGGGGGCGGTTAACGGCTACACCTTC. Encoded protein: CASSLEGRQGAVNGYTF.

This chain links TRBV6-5 with TRBJ1-1; 7 nucleotides align to TRBD1. Germline V lookup: CDR1 MNHEY, CDR2 SVGAGI. This CDR3 has 14 amino acids. V shed 3 bases and J 1 base; nucleotides not matched to a gene: 2. The CDR3 reads CASSYGTANTEAFF. The CDR3 DNA reads TGTGCCAGCAGTTATGGGACAGCGAACACTGAAGCTTTCTTT.

The rearrangement uses TRBV19 and TRBJ2-5; 12 nucleotides match TRBD1. The germline gives CDR1 LNHDA, CDR2 SQIVND (reference sequence). V lost 0 bases to trimming and J lost 5 bases; unmatched junction nucleotides: 4. The CDR3 sequence is 16 residues long. The chain's CDR3 is CASSIEGQGAEETQYF. The CDR3 DNA sequence: TGTGCCAGTAGTATAGAGGGACAGGGGGCGGAGGAGACCCAGTACTTC.

The rearrangement links TRBV5-6 to TRBJ1-2; 7 bases align to TRBD1. Germline CDR1 SGHDT, CDR2 YYEEEE. J gave up 2 bases and V 5 bases, and 3 bases lay outside the gene matches. The CDR3 has 13 residues. CDR3 DNA sequence: TGTGCCAGCAGGCCGGGACAGAACTATGGCTACACCTTC. Residues: CASRPGQNYGYTF.

This chain joins TRBV6-5 and TRBJ2-7, with 11 bases that match TRBD2. With 8 bases clipped from V and 2 bases from J, the junction kept 2 bases outside the gene matches. CDR1 and CDR2 (germline): MNHEY, SVGAGI. CDR3 size: 13 residues. Here the CDR3 DNA reads TGTGCCAGCGGGACTAGCGGACCCTACGAGCAGTACTTC. Translation: CASGTSGPYEQYF.

J is TRBJ1-6 and V is TRBV19; the match to TRBD1 covers 9 bases. The CDR3 has 15 amino acids. The germline CDR1 and CDR2 sequences are LNHDA and SQIVND (reference sequence). V was pared by 4 bases and J by 9 bases, with 7 bases of the junction left unmatched. CDR3 loop: CASSNDRGIRSPLHF. As DNA, the CDR3 is TGTGCCAGTAGTAACGACAGGGGGATTCGTTCACCCCTCCACTTT.